The 5 T cell receptor beta chains below come from one sample, sequenced in a study of T-cell reconstitution after alpha-beta-depleted transplantation in children. Preparation of the TCRbeta library involved a method that used unique molecular identifiers. TCRdb re-called the PCR reads through MiXCR, storing one row per CDR3 protein. This table holds approximately 340,000 distinct CDR3 sequences, 10% to 13% found once. Source: PBMCs from the stem cell graft donor, taken from the stem cell graft. These receptors were taken from a human donor who donated a stem cell graft to a child with acute lymphoblastic leukemia.

This clonotype was observed a few times. CDR3 amino acids: CASRDRGPTGELFF. Written as DNA, the CDR3 is TGTGCCAGCAGGGATAGGGGGCCCACCGGGGAGCTGTTTTTT. This chain connects TRBV2 to TRBJ2-2, with 7 positions matching TRBD1. The junction had 5 bases not matched to a gene; V was cut back by 6 bases and J by 4 bases. Looked up from germline, CDR1 is SNHLY and CDR2 is FYNNEI. The CDR3 length is 14 residues. The variable domain in full, completed from reference TRBV2 and TRBJ2-2, reads EPEVTQTPSHQVTQMGQEVILRCVPISNHLYFYWYRQILGQKVEFLVSFYNNEISEKSEIFDDQFSVERPDGSNFTLKIRSTKLEDSAMYFCASRDRGPTGELFFGEGSRLTVL.

This clonotype was observed a few times. This chain joins TRBV11-2 and TRBJ2-3, with D maybe TRBD2 (6 bases). V was clipped by 8 bases and J by 0 bases, with 9 bases between them. There are 13 residues in the CDR3. Germline V lookup: CDR1 SGHAT, CDR2 FQNNGV. The CDR3 DNA reads TGTGCCAGCCCTGGGACTAGCACAGATACGCAGTATTTT. It encodes CASPGTSTDTQYF.

The V call is TRBV5-1, the J call TRBJ2-7; D might be TRBD2 (5 bases). The CDR3 is 12 residues long. V was pared by 4 bases and J by 2 bases, with 7 bases between. CDR1 SGHRS and CDR2 YFSETQ come from the germline V gene. DNA for the CDR3: TGCGCCAGCAGCCCGACTACCTACGAGCAGTACTTC. Its translation: CASSPTTYEQYF. Full variable domain (remainder filled in from reference TRBV5-1 and TRBJ2-7): KAGVTQTPRYLIKTRGQQVTLSCSPISGHRSVSWYQQTPGQGLQFLFEYFSETQRNKGNFPGRFSGRQFSNSRSEMNVSTLELGDSALYLCASSPTTYEQYFGPGTRLTVT.

The V call is TRBV29-1, the J call TRBJ2-7, with unresolved D. The V gene's germline CDR1 is SQVTM and CDR2 ANQGSEA. Trimming cost V 5 bases and J 7 bases, with 18 bases left between them. CDR3 length: 13 amino acids. The CDR3 region is CSVRLTDIGEQYF. The CDR3 DNA follows: TGCAGCGTTCGTCTCACGGATATAGGGGAGCAGTACTTC.

This sequence joins TRBV5-1 and TRBJ2-1; no definite D call. The length of the CDR3 is 12 residues. Germline loops: CDR1 SGHRS, CDR2 YFSETQ. Trimming took off 6 bases at V and 8 bases at J, with 12 bases between the two ends. The DNA of the CDR3 is TGCGCCAGCACCTCGGGTGTCGATGAGCAGTTCTTC. This codes for CASTSGVDEQFF.